Given below is one T cell receptor (beta chain) in context. Its antigen is not known. This sample is part of a study of CXCR3-negative and CXCR3-positive naive CD8 T cells. Background on the study: Per library, roughly 1.6 +/- 0.3 million reads; about 150 million TRB reads overall. Study findings and constraints: Greater hydrophobicity was found in TRB CDR3s of CXCR3-positive naive cells than of CXCR3-negative naive cells.

Germline V gene sequence: CDR1 LGHNA, CDR2 YSLEER. This CDR3 contains 15 residues. Through 5' RACE with UMI labels, the TRB cDNA libraries were prepared. TCRdb reanalyzed the 5' RACE reads, giving one entry per CDR3 protein sequence and no DNA. The sample holds some 60,000 distinct CDR3 sequences. The chain recombines TRBV4-3 with TRBJ2-1; the TRBD1 assignment by TCRdb is unverifiable without DNA. The TCR originated in a human donor in good health. Some clones in this sample may be carry-over from other donors' samples. The sequencing sample was made of naive CXCR3+ CD8+ T cells from blood. Subset specified: CD45RO-CCR7+CD27+CD95- naive CD8+ T cells expressing CXCR3 (TNR3+). Here the CDR3 reads CASSRHREYSIEQFF.